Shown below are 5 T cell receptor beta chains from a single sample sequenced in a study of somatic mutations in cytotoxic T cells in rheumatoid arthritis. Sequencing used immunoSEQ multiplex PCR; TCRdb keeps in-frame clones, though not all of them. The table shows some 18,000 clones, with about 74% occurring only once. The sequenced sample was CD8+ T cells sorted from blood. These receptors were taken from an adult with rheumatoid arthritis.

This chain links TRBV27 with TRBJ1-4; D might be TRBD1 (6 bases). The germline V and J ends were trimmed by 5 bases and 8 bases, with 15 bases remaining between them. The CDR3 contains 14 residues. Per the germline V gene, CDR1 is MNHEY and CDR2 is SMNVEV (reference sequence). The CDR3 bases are TGTGCCAGCAGTCCCGACAGGAAAGGGGAAAAACTGTTTTTT. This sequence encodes CASSPDRKGEKLFF.

In DNA, the CDR3 is TGCGCCAGCAGCCAAGAGAGGGTCGGTGAGCAGTTCTTC. As protein: CASSQERVGEQFF. The chain uses TRBV4-1 and TRBJ2-1; D is possibly TRBD2 (5 bases). V dropped 0 bases and J dropped 9 bases, with 9 bases sitting between them. CDR1 and CDR2 from the germline V gene are MGHRA and YSYEKL. The CDR3 runs 13 residues.

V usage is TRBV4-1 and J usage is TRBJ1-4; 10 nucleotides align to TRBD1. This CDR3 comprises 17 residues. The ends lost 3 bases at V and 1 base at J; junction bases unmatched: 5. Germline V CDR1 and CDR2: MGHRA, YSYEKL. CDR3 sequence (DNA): TGCGCCAGCAGCCAGGACAGGGGGTGGCAAACTAATGAAAAACTGTTTTTT. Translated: CASSQDRGWQTNEKLFF.

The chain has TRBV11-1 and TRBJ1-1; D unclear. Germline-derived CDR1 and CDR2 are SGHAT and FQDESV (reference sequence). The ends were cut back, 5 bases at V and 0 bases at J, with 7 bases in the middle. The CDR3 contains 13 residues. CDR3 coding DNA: TGTGCCAGCAGCCCGGCGGTGAACACTGAAGCTTTCTTT. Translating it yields CASSPAVNTEAFF.

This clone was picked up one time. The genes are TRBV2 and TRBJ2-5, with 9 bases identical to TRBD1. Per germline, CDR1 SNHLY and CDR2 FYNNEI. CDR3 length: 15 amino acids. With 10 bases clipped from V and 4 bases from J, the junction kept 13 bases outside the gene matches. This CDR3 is CATLRTGADRETQYF. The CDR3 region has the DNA TGTGCCACCCTCCGGACAGGGGCGGATCGAGAGACCCAGTACTTC.